This T cell receptor beta chain appears in the sequencing data of a study of T-cell memory formation after mild COVID-19. This clonotype has only a few counts. The CDR3 is made up of 17 amino acids. Per germline, CDR1 DFQATT and CDR2 SNEGSKA (reference sequence). The V and J ends lost 3 bases and 6 bases respectively, with 23 bases between them. TCRdb analysed the 5' RACE reads with MiXCR anew, one entry per CDR3 protein. Counted here are a few hundred thousand distinct CDR3 sequences, approximately 14% occurring once; the ten biggest clones make up around 20%. The V call is TRBV20-1, the J call TRBJ2-2; tentatively, D is TRBD1 (5 bases). The receptor was derived from a man between 18 and 29 years old who had mild COVID-19 (a few samples of this study predate the infection). Cell type and time point are not known. The sample taken for sequencing was PBMCs or a T cell subset sorted from them (not recorded which). CDR3 coding DNA: TGCAGTGCTAGCTTACCCCTGACAGCACAAGGGGCCGGGGAGCTGTTTTTT. Protein product: CSASLPLTAQGAGELFF.